This TCR beta chain comes out of a study of T cell repertoires in cytomegalovirus infection. In the study overall: Public TCR beta signatures marked donors with CMV infection and the matching HLA.

Whole-study findings and limits: It was HLA-C-restricted CMV-specific TCR beta clonotypes that dominated the response ex vivo.

Concerning this clonotype: Its cognate antigen is unknown.

Germline lookup yields CDR1 KGHSH and CDR2 LQKENI. The CDR3 is 13 amino acids. V was cut by 1 base and J by 5 bases, with 5 bases left in between. TCRdb independently ran MiXCR on the reads; one entry per CDR3 protein. The table lists 350,000 to 450,000 distinct CDR3 sequences, 18% of them singletons, with 8.7% in the top ten. The TCR originated in a human donor in good health (CMV status not recorded). Some clones in this sample may be carry-over from other donors' samples. Sequenced sample: PBMCs. The chain carries TRBV18 and TRBJ1-4; D gene ambiguous. CDR3 residues: CASSPQRNEKLFF. In nucleotides, the CDR3 is TGTGCCAGCTCACCACAGAGGAATGAAAAACTGTTTTTT.